Reported below is one T cell receptor (beta chain). The CDR3 is 17 residues long. In the authors' methods: Nucleated cell counts were estimated from reference gene primer amplification. Assay: immunoSEQ multiplex PCR; the TCRdb copy retains only in-frame clones and omits some. V and J calls plus clone size are reproduced from that table; the DNA served to infer D and trimming. The repertoire holds roughly 380,000 clones, with approximately 89% as singletons. The data are from a study of blood T cell repertoires in COVID-19. About the study: From T cells, B-cell-depleted T cells, or PBMCs came the material, which was cDNA or gDNA.

The TCR was taken from an older woman with COVID-19, enrolled during active disease. The source material was peripheral blood. The chain joins TRBV21-1 to TRBJ1-5; the table names TRBD1, a call not compared with the DNA. TRBV21-1 has pseudogene status. As DNA, the CDR3 is TGTGCCAGTGCCACCCGGGACAGGGACGGAGGCAATCAGCCCCAGCATTTT. This codes for CASATRDRDGGNQPQHF.